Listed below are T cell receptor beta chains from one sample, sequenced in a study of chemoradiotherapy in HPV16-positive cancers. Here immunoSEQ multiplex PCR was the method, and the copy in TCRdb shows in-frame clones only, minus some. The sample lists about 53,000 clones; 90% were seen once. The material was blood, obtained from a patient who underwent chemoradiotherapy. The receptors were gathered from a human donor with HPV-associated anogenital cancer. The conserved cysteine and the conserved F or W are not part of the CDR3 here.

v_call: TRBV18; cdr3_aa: ASSPSSGGSYNEQF
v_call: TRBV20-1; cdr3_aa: SASGGTEAF
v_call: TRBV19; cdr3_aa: ASSRDRGSYEQY
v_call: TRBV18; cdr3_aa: ASSPQTGDSGNTIY
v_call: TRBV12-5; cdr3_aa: ASLAVDTQY
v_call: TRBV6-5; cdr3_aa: ASRDRGRNEQY
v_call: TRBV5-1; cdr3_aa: ASSLDAGWTPLH
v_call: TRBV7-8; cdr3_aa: ASSLAGRNTEAF
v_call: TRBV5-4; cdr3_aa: ASSLDSGRVLGELF
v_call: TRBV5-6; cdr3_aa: ASTLMGLAVTGELF
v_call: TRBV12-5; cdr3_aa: ASGLPQIGPGELF
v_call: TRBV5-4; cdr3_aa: ASRPSPRDEQF
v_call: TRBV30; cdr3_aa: AWSVKGTGGHEQY
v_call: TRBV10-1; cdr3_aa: ASSGALGGEQF
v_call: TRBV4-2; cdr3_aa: ASSQVNAGGKNIQY
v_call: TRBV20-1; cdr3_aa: SARDPYEQY
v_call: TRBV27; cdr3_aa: ASRAGSGANVLT
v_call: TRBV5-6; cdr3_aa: ASSLEEGPEPETQY
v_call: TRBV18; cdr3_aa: ASSPRVTGDSNQPQH
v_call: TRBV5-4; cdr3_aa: ASSYGTGDGYT
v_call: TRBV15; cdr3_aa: ATSRDGANTGADTQY
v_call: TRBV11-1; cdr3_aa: ASSLDGPTNYGYT
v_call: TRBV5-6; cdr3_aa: ASSLVATSSTDTQY